Following are 28 T cell receptor beta chains from one sample sequenced in a study of control samples from healthy donors and cancer patients. Profiling relied on immunoSEQ multiplex PCR, and the TCRdb table lists in-frame clones only, not all of them. The sample includes thousands of clones, approximately 68% of them seen just once. Material for sequencing was formalin-fixed, paraffin-embedded tissue. All receptors derive from a male donor with melanoma.

The CDR3 region is CASRGDTGELFF. The CDR3 DNA is TGTGCCAGCAGGGGGGACACCGGGGAGCTGTTTTTT. The V and J genes are TRBV2 and TRBJ2-2; perhaps D is TRBD1 or TRBD2 (5 bases each). The V gene's germline CDR1 is SNHLY and CDR2 FYNNEI. The V and J ends lost 6 bases and 3 bases respectively, with 5 bases between them. The CDR3 is 12 amino acids.

J is TRBJ2-1 and V is TRBV24-1; 13 bases are shared with TRBD2. This CDR3 comprises 16 residues. J lost 6 bases, V lost 2 bases, and 3 bases had no gene match. CDR1 KGHDR and CDR2 SFDVKD come from the germline V gene. Written as DNA, the CDR3 is TGTGCCACCAGTGATTGGACTAGCGGGAGTTCCAATGAGCAGTTCTTC. Protein: CATSDWTSGSSNEQFF.

The chain has TRBV30 and TRBJ1-5; possibly TRBD1 for D (6 bases). The germline gives CDR1 GTSNPN, CDR2 SVGIG (reference sequence). The CDR3 runs 15 residues. The V end lost 4 bases, the J end lost 4 bases, and 17 bases lay between the germline ends. CDR3 nucleotide sequence: TGTGCCTGGACCACAAGCGGGGGCTTAAATCAGCCCCAGCATTTT. It specifies CAWTTSGGLNQPQHF.

In its sample, this clone was seen a few times. This chain uses TRBV10-3 with TRBJ2-1, with D tentatively TRBD1 (6 bases). The CDR3 totals 16 residues. Deletions cut 0 bases from V and 9 bases from J, with 18 bases between. Germline V CDR1 and CDR2: ENHRY, SYGVKD. CDR3 sequence: CAISESFRTALPEQFF. In DNA form, the CDR3 reads TGTGCCATCAGTGAGTCTTTTAGGACAGCCCTTCCTGAGCAGTTCTTC.

The chain uses TRBV7-9 and TRBJ2-7, with 11 bases identical to TRBD1. The CDR3 has 16 residues. Losses at the gene ends were 4 bases for V and 0 bases for J; bases not matched to a gene: 5. Germline V gene sequence: CDR1 SEHNR, CDR2 FQNEAQ (reference sequence). CDR3 protein: CASSSRGQGDSYEQYF. CDR3 DNA: TGTGCCAGCAGCTCGAGGGGACAGGGGGACTCCTACGAGCAGTACTTC.

This chain joins TRBV4-1 and TRBJ2-5; possible D gene TRBD2, 7 bases. Germline loops: CDR1 MGHRA, CDR2 YSYEKL. The CDR3 extends over 18 amino acids. With 4 bases removed from V and 4 bases from J, the gap between germline ends came to 25 bases. The DNA of the CDR3 is TGCGCCAGCAGCCGCAAACAACAGGGAGGGGCAGGGGTAGAGACCCAGTACTTC. As protein: CASSRKQQGGAGVETQYF.

On this clone: This same CDR3 is encoded by further DNA sequences in the sample. Here the CDR3 reads CASSLTGTGVEQYF. The DNA for the CDR3 is TGTGCCAGCAGCCTGACCGGGACAGGGGTCGAGCAGTACTTC. The chain links TRBV7-9 to TRBJ2-7, with 10 positions matching TRBD1. CDR1 is SEHNR, CDR2 FQNEAQ, per germline (reference sequence). CDR3 size: 14 residues. The J segment lost 6 bases and the V segment lost 5 bases, leaving 7 bases of the junction unmatched.

This chain joins TRBV27 and TRBJ2-5, with 14 bases identical to TRBD2. V trimming: 6 bases; J trimming: 0 bases; junction bases outside the gene matches: 12. The germline V gene encodes CDR1 MNHEY and CDR2 SMNVEV (reference sequence). The CDR3 runs to 19 residues. CDR3 bases: TGTGCCAGCAGCCGCACTCCGGGACTAGCGGGAGTGAACCAAGAGACCCAGTACTTC. It encodes CASSRTPGLAGVNQETQYF.

The J gene is TRBJ2-2, the V gene TRBV3-1 (or the pseudogene TRBV3-2); D is unresolved. CDR3 size: 13 residues. CDR1 LGHDT and CDR2 YNNKEL come from the germline V gene (reference sequence). Trimming left V 7 bases short and J 1 base short, with 7 bases between. This chain's CDR3 is CASTRVNTGELFF. The CDR3 DNA sequence: TGTGCCAGCACTAGGGTGAACACCGGGGAGCTGTTTTTT.

This chain joins TRBV2 and TRBJ2-7, with TRBD2 matching over 10 bases. V was pared by 7 bases and J by 1 base, with 4 bases of the junction left unmatched. In germline, CDR1 is SNHLY, CDR2 FYNNEI. There are 14 residues in the CDR3. DNA for the CDR3: TGTGCCAGCAAGGGGACTAGCGCTTCCTACGAGCAGTACTTC. Translated: CASKGTSASYEQYF.

This CDR3 reads CASSLRAGGSYNEQFF. The CDR3 DNA follows: TGTGCCAGCAGCTTACGAGCGGGAGGGTCCTACAATGAGCAGTTCTTC. The J gene is TRBJ2-1, the V gene TRBV11-2; 10 bases are a match to TRBD2. With V trimmed by 2 bases and J by 1 base, 2 bases remained unmatched. This CDR3 has 16 residues. Germline-derived CDR1 and CDR2 are SGHAT and FQNNGV.

This clone was recorded once. J is TRBJ1-4 and V is TRBV28; D remains unclear. This CDR3 spans 12 amino acids. The V end lost 5 bases, the J end lost 11 bases, and 12 bases lay between the germline ends. Germline CDR1 MDHEN, CDR2 SYDVKM. CDR3 residues: CASSPPVWKLFF. DNA for the CDR3: TGTGCCAGCAGTCCCCCTGTGTGGAAACTGTTTTTT.

The V gene is TRBV19, the J gene TRBJ2-7; 8 nucleotides match TRBD2. J gave up 3 bases and V 4 bases, and 5 bases lay outside the gene matches. Germline loops: CDR1 LNHDA, CDR2 SQIVND (reference sequence). The CDR3 runs to 14 residues. CDR3 sequence: CASSRAGGLYEQYF. CDR3 sequence (DNA): TGTGCCAGTAGTAGGGCGGGAGGCCTCTACGAGCAGTACTTC.

The chain carries TRBV4-1 and TRBJ2-3; 7 bases align to TRBD2. The V and J ends lost 0 bases and 4 bases, in that order; junction bases with no gene match: 10. Germline V gives CDR1 MGHRA, CDR2 YSYEKL. The CDR3 contains 17 residues. The CDR3 DNA follows: TGCGCCAGCAGCCAAGAACCCGGGCGGGAGTTAGCAGATACGCAGTATTTT. As protein: CASSQEPGRELADTQYF.

CDR3 nucleotides: TGTGCCAGTAGTATATTCGGGAGACAAGAGACCCAGTACTTC. Amino acid sequence: CASSIFGRQETQYF. The chain carries TRBV19 and TRBJ2-5; D is perhaps TRBD2 (6 bases). CDR1 is LNHDA, CDR2 SQIVND, per germline (reference sequence). Trimming removed 2 bases at V and 2 bases at J, with 9 bases between. The CDR3 covers 14 residues.

The chain combines TRBV28 with TRBJ2-1; D uncertain. CDR1 MDHEN and CDR2 SYDVKM come from the germline V gene. The CDR3 runs 14 residues. V was shortened by 4 bases and J by 6 bases, with 13 bases between the two germline ends. The CDR3 region is CASSSQGPINEQFF. The CDR3, as DNA: TGTGCCAGCAGTTCCCAAGGCCCGATCAATGAGCAGTTCTTC. The full variable domain, rest sourced from reference TRBV28 and TRBJ2-1, is DVKVTQSSRYLVKRTGEKVFLECVQDMDHENMFWYRQDPGLGLRLIYFSYDVKMKEKGDIPEGYSVSREKKERFSLILESASTNQTSMYLCASSSQGPINEQFFGPGTRLTVL.

The chain recombines TRBV28 with TRBJ1-1; 7 nucleotides agree with TRBD1. Germline values: CDR1 MDHEN, CDR2 SYDVKM. The CDR3 length is 14 residues. V was pared by 5 bases and J by 3 bases, with 6 bases of the junction left unmatched. This CDR3 is CASSRLTGDTEAFF. The CDR3 bases are TGTGCCAGCAGTCGCCTTACAGGGGACACTGAAGCTTTCTTT.

The chain couples TRBV4-3 to TRBJ2-2, with TRBD2 matching 9 bases. Germline V CDR1 and CDR2: LGHNA, YSLEER. This CDR3 has 15 residues. V shed 4 bases and J 5 bases; nucleotides not matched to a gene: 5. The CDR3 DNA reads TGCGCCAGCAGCCCCCTAGCGGGACCGACCGGGGAGCTGTTTTTT. It yields the protein CASSPLAGPTGELFF.

This clone was detected only a few times. V gene TRBV30 combines with J gene TRBJ2-5; TRBD2 might be the D (6 bases). Germline assignment: CDR1 GTSNPN and CDR2 SVGIG (reference sequence). V was trimmed by 2 bases and J by 5 bases, leaving 15 bases between them. The CDR3 runs to 14 residues. The CDR3 loop is CAWSLSGGEETQYF. For the CDR3, the DNA is TGTGCCTGGAGTCTTAGCGGAGGGGAGGAGACCCAGTACTTC.

The chain uses TRBV2 and TRBJ1-5, with TRBD1 matching over 8 bases. Germline V gene data show CDR1 as SNHLY and CDR2 as FYNNEI. This CDR3 has 15 residues. The trim removed 5 bases at V and 5 bases at J, leaving 8 bases unmatched. The CDR3 nucleotides read TGTGCCAGCAGTCTCGGACAGGGCTGGGATCAGCCCCAGCATTTT. It specifies CASSLGQGWDQPQHF. Variable domain in full (rest from reference TRBV2 and TRBJ1-5): EPEVTQTPSHQVTQMGQEVILRCVPISNHLYFYWYRQILGQKVEFLVSFYNNEISEKSEIFDDQFSVERPDGSNFTLKIRSTKLEDSAMYFCASSLGQGWDQPQHFGDGTRLSIL.

The V gene is TRBV27, the J gene TRBJ2-1; D is possibly TRBD1 or TRBD2 (6 bases each). Looked up from germline, CDR1 is MNHEY and CDR2 is SMNVEV (reference sequence). CDR3 size: 14 residues. V was clipped by 2 bases and J by 12 bases, with 17 bases between them. This CDR3 reads CASSLSLGGRGQFF. In DNA form, the CDR3 reads TGTGCCAGCAGTTTAAGTCTAGGGGGGAGAGGGCAGTTCTTC.

The CDR3 loop is CASSPSGQETQYF. DNA of the CDR3: TGTGCCAGTAGCCCTAGCGGCCAAGAGACCCAGTACTTC. The J gene is TRBJ2-5, the V gene TRBV19; 7 bases fit TRBD2. The V gene end was trimmed by 6 bases and the J gene end by 1 base; junction bases not matched to a gene: 2. This CDR3 has 13 residues. Germline loops: CDR1 LNHDA, CDR2 SQIVND (reference sequence). Full variable domain (remainder filled in from reference TRBV19 and TRBJ2-5): DGGITQSPKYLFRKEGQNVTLSCEQNLNHDAMYWYRQDPGQGLRLIYYSQIVNDFQKGDIAEGYSVSREKKESFPLTVTSAQKNPTAFYLCASSPSGQETQYFGPGTRLLVL.

In this sample, this clone turned up once. This may come from a read error, since a much larger clone is one base off. V usage is TRBV5-5 and J usage is TRBJ2-7, with 11 bases that match TRBD2. In germline, CDR1 is SGHKS, CDR2 YYEKEE (reference sequence). Trimming cost V 6 bases and J 2 bases; bases outside gene matches: 10. The CDR3 is 16 residues long. DNA of the CDR3: TGTGCCAGCAACCCCCGGGCTAGCGGGAGGACCTACGAGCAGTACTTC. Its protein product is CASNPRASGRTYEQYF.

The V call is TRBV6-5, the J call TRBJ2-3; no reliable D call. Trimming took off 2 bases at V and 7 bases at J, with 10 bases between the two ends. This CDR3 region has 13 residues. The V gene's germline CDR1 is MNHEY and CDR2 SVGAGI. The CDR3 region has the DNA TGTGCCAGCAGTTACGGGCCCCAGAATACGCAGTATTTT. As protein: CASSYGPQNTQYF.

The chain recombines TRBV6-5 with TRBJ1-2; D is unresolved. CDR3 size: 14 residues. Trimming removed 4 bases at V and 6 bases at J, with 15 bases between. Germline assignment: CDR1 MNHEY and CDR2 SVGAGI. The CDR3 nucleotides read TGTGCCAGCAGTTTCGCCGATACCTGGGATGGCTACACCTTC. It specifies CASSFADTWDGYTF.

The CDR3 DNA reads TGTGCCAGCAGTGAACCCGGGGGGCGAAGCTATGGCTACACCTTC. This encodes CASSEPGGRSYGYTF. The chain has TRBV6-1 and TRBJ1-2; D may be TRBD1 (6 bases). V was cut by 2 bases and J by 4 bases, with 14 bases left in between. The CDR3 is made up of 15 amino acids. Germline-derived CDR1 and CDR2 are MNHNS and SASEGT.

The V call is TRBV15, the J call TRBJ2-5; the D gene is possibly TRBD2 (5 bases). Germline CDR1 and CDR2: LNHNV and YYDKDF (reference sequence). The CDR3 has 16 amino acids. V lost 2 bases to trimming and J lost 1 base, with 14 bases between them. The CDR3 DNA reads as TGTGCCACCAGCAGACCCCCAGCGGTTGTCCAAGAGACCCAGTACTTC. It codes for CATSRPPAVVQETQYF. Supplemented by reference TRBV15 and TRBJ2-5, the full variable domain reads DAMVIQNPRYQVTQFGKPVTLSCSQTLNHNVMYWYQQKSSQAPKLLFHYYDKDFNNEADTPDNFQSRRPNTSFCFLDIRSPGLGDTAMYLCATSRPPAVVQETQYFGPGTRLLVL.

This chain connects TRBV12-3 or TRBV12-4 to TRBJ1-1; TRBD1 is a possible D gene (5 bases). Trimming cost V 1 base and J 8 bases, with 11 bases left between them. There are 13 residues in the CDR3. CDR3 protein: CASSLGSGTEAFF. Here the CDR3 DNA reads TGTGCCAGCAGTTTAGGTTCCGGGACGGAAGCTTTCTTT.